What follows is one T cell receptor beta chain and its context. The antigen remains unidentified. The data originate from a study of OX40 agonist ivuxolimab in advanced cancers. Turning to the study itself: Cohort: roughly 79% men, mean age about 62, aged about 23 to 80.

No patient had autoimmune disease or received systemic immunosuppression. General observations from the study: Antigen specificity of clonally expanded peripheral T cells was not established. Low normalized clonal expansion also occurred in some nonresponding patients.

Libraries were prepared by immunoSEQ multiplex PCR; TCRdb keeps only in-frame clonotypes and omits some of them. The table has under 90,000 clones, about 92% seen once. This CDR3 comprises 10 residues. The material was CD4+ or CD8+ T cells sorted from blood, obtained in a trial of the OX40 agonist ivuxolimab. This chain connects TRBV21-1 to TRBJ2-5; TRBD2 is taken as the D call from the table, unchecked against the DNA. TRBV21-1 is labeled a pseudogene. The source of this sequence is an adult with an advanced solid tumor such as melanoma, head and neck, liver or kidney cancer. The CDR3 sequence: CASPNGAQYF. The CDR3 DNA sequence: TGTGCCAGCCCCAACGGGGCCCAGTACTTC.